This TCR beta chain is drawn from a study of response to subunit inactivated influenza vaccine (dated by TCRdb to the late 2010s). Concerning the study at large: The study used deep quantitative T cell receptor repertoire profiling to track responses to a trivalent subunit inactivated influenza vaccine.

Study-wide conclusions, independent of this receptor: The authors proposed that each seasonal influenza vaccination may bring in only a limited number of new T cells.

Spanning cysteine to phenylalanine, the CDR3 consists of 16 amino acids. The DNA shown is the 48-base CDR3, in frame from base 1. V is trimmed back by 0 bases and J by 1 base, and the junction contains 7 bases that no gene match accounts for. As encoded in the germline V gene (reference sequence), CDR1 is DFQATT while CDR2 is SNEGSKA. Library construction relied on RT-PCR. Sequencing was carried out with an Illumina HiSeq 2500. TCRdb took the public reads, trimmed them with fastp at Q25, ran MiXCR for clone calling and kept in-frame beta chains. When rows share a CDR3 protein, they turn into one entry using the most common DNA and genes. The sample contains roughly 780,000 distinct CDR3 sequences, around 20% of them found a single time. Approximately 10% of the sample goes to the ten largest clones. This clonotype was counted only a few times. Its antigen remains undetermined. Base qualities are not at hand, and no much larger clone is one base apart.

The rearrangement combines TRBV20-1 with TRBJ2-5, and TRBD2 matches 8 of the central bases. Here the sequenced sample was PBMCs from blood, taken 5 to 6 days after vaccination. This receptor was identified in a middle-aged man who received an inactivated influenza vaccine. Donor details come from another sample of the same person, matched by shared clones. The nucleotide sequence reads TGCAGTGCTAGAGACGGTGGCGGGAGGTTCCAAGAGACCCAGTACTTC. It specifies CSARDGGGRFQETQYF.